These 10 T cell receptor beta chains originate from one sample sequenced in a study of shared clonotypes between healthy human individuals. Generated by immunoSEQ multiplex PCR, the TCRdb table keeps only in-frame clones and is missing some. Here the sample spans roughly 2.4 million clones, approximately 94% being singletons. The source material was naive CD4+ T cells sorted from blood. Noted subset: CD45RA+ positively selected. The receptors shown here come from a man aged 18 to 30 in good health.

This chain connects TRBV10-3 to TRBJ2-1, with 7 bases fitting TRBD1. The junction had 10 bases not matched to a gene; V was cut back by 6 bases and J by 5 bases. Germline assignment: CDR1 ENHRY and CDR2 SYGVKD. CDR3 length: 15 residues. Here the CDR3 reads CAIRVTGMKHNEQFF. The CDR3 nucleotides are TGTGCCATCAGGGTGACAGGGATGAAGCACAATGAGCAGTTCTTC.

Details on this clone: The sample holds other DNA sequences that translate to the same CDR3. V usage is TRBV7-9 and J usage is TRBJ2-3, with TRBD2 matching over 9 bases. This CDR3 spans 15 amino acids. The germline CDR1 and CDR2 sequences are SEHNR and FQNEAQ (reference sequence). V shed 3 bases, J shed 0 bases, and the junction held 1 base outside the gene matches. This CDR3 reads CASSFTSGSTDTQYF. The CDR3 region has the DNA TGTGCCAGCAGCTTTACTAGCGGGAGCACAGATACGCAGTATTTT.

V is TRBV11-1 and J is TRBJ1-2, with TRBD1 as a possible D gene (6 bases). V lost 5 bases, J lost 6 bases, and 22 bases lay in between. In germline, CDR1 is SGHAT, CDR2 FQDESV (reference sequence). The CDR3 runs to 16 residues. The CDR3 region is CASSLRGRAGADGYTF. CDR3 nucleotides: TGTGCCAGCAGCCTGCGGGGTAGGGCAGGGGCGGATGGCTACACCTTC.

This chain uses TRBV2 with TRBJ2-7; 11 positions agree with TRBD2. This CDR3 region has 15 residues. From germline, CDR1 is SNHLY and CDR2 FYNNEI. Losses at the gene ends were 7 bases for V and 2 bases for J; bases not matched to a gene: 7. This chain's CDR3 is CASIPTSGTTYEQYF. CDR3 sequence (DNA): TGTGCCAGCATTCCGACTAGCGGGACTACCTACGAGCAGTACTTC.

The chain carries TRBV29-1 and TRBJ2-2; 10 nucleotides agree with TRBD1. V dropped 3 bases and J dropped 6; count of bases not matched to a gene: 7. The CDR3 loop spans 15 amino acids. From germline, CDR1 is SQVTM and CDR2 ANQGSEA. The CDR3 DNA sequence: TGCAGCGTTGACATGGGGGACAGGGGTCCCGGGGAGCTGTTTTTT. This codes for CSVDMGDRGPGELFF.

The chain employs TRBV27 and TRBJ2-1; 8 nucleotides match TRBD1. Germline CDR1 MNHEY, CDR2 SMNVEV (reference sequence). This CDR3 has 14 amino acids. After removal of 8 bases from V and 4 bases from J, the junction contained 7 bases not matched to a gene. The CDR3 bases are TGTGCCAGCCAGGGGGCGGGACGATACAATGAGCAGTTCTTC. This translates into CASQGAGRYNEQFF.

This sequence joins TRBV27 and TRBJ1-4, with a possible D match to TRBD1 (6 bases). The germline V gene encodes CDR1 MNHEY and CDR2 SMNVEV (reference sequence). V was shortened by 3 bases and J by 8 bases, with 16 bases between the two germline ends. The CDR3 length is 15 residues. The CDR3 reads CASSLGGRYEEKLFF. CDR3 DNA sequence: TGTGCCAGCAGTTTGGGGGGCCGGTATGAGGAAAAACTGTTTTTT.

The CDR3 is CASRDGPTLEQYF. The CDR3 nucleotides are TGCGCCAGCAGGGACGGGCCTACGTTAGAGCAGTACTTC. The J gene is TRBJ2-7, the V gene TRBV10-1; no clear D. Germline V gene sequence: CDR1 WNHNN, CDR2 SYGVQD (reference sequence). CDR3 size: 13 residues. Trimming stripped 6 bases from V and 7 bases from J, with 16 bases between.

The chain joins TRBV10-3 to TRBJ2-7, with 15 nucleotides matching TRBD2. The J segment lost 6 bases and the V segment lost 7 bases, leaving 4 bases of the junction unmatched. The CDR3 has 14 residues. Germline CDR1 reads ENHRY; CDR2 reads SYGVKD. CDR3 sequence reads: CAITGTSGGPEQYF. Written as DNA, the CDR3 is TGTGCCATCACCGGGACTAGCGGGGGGCCCGAGCAGTACTTC.

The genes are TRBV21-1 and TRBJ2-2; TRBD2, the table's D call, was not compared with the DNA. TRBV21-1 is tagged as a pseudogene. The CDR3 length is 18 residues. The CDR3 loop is CASSTQSGGPCETGELFF. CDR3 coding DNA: TGTGCCAGCAGCACTCAAAGCGGGGGGCCCTGTGAGACCGGGGAGCTGTTTTTT.